A selection of T cell receptor beta chains follows, all from one sample in a study of cytomegalovirus exposure and HLA in healthy donors. Clones were read by immunoSEQ multiplex PCR, and TCRdb kept only the in-frame ones, dropping some. The sample holds under 300,000 clones, 65% to 90% seen once. Sequenced material: PBMCs. These TCRs come from a woman younger than 35 in good health and CMV-seronegative. Each CDR3 is given with its conserved first and last residue. A D gene is named only where the DNA matches it firmly. Clone size is given for some rows only: seen once, a few or many times, or a class if the clone is expanded.

j_call,v_call,clone_size,d_call,cdr3_nt,cdr3_aa
TRBJ2-7,TRBV21-1,-,-,TGTGCCAGCAGCAAAGAAACAGGGGGCAGGGACGAGCAGTACTTC,CASSKETGGRDEQYF
TRBJ2-5,TRBV10-2,-,-,TGCGCCAGCAGAGGAGGGACCCCAGAGACCCAGTACTTC,CASRGGTPETQYF
TRBJ2-7,TRBV5-4,-,TRBD2,TGTGCCAGCAGCTTGCGGGGGGGCTTGTACGAGCAGTACTTC,CASSLRGGLYEQYF
TRBJ1-5,TRBV7-2,-,-,TGTGCCAGCAGCTTAGGCGGGGGGGCGGGGAATCAGCCCCAGCGTTTT,CASSLGGGAGNQPQRF
TRBJ1-2,TRBV9,-,-,TGTGCCAGCAGCTCACGGTCCGGCTATGGCTACACCTTC,CASSSRSGYGYTF
TRBJ1-6,TRBV11-2,-,-,TGTGCCAGCAGCTTAGACCCGGGACACTATAATTCACCCCTCCACTTT,CASSLDPGHYNSPLHF
TRBJ2-1,TRBV7-3,-,TRBD1,TGTGCCAGCAGCTTCCGGACAGGGCAAACCTACAATGAGCAGTTCTTC,CASSFRTGQTYNEQFF
TRBJ2-1,TRBV7-6,-,TRBD1,TGTGCCAGCAGCCCAAGGGGGGACAGGGGGCACAATGAGCAGTTCTTC,CASSPRGDRGHNEQFF
TRBJ2-1,TRBV7-7,-,TRBD2,TGTGCCAGCAGCTCCACAAGCGGGAACTACAATGAGCAGTTCTTC,CASSSTSGNYNEQFF
TRBJ1-3,TRBV30,-,TRBD1,TGTGCCTGGAGAAACGGAAAGACAGGGGGCTCTGGAAACACCATATATTTT,CAWRNGKTGGSGNTIYF
TRBJ1-2,TRBV6-4,few,TRBD1,TGTGCCAGCAGTCCTCTCGCAGGGGGCGGTGGCTACACCTTC,CASSPLAGGGGYTF
TRBJ2-5,TRBV19,-,-,TGTGCCAGTAGTATCCGGCAGGAAGAGACCCAGTACTTC,CASSIRQEETQYF
TRBJ1-2,TRBV5-6,-,TRBD1,TGTGCCAGCAGCTTGTTCACCGGGACAGGGGCCTATGGCTACACCTTC,CASSLFTGTGAYGYTF